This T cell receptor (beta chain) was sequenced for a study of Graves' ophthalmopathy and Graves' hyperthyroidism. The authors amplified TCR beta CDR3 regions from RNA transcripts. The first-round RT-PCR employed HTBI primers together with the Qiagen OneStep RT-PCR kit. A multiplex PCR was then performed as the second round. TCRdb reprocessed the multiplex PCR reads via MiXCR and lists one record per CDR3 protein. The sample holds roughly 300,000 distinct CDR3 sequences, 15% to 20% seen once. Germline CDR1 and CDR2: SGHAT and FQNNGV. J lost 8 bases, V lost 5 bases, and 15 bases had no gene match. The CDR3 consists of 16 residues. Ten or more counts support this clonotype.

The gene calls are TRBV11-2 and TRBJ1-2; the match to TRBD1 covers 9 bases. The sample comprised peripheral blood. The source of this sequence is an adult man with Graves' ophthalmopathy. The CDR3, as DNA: TGTGCCAGCAGCCCGGAGGGGACAGGGAGGTTGAGGGGCTACACCTTC. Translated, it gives CASSPEGTGRLRGYTF.